Following are 25 T cell receptor beta chains from one sample sequenced in a study of T cell clonality in common variable immunodeficiency. General study results and limits: Common variable immunodeficiency TCR beta sequences reportedly had fewer deletions and N-nucleotide insertions.

Sequencing was performed with immunoSEQ multiplex PCR; in TCRdb, only in-frame clones are kept and a portion is missing. This set yields more than 20,000 clones and no singletons; the top ten hold approximately 2%. Their antigens remain unidentified. Sequenced sample: peripheral blood mononuclear cells. These receptors were collected from a human donor with common variable immunodeficiency.

This clone was counted many times. The sequenced CDR3 bases are TGCAGTGCTGAACAGCACTTTTCCCCTTACGAG. This encodes CSAEQHFSPYE. The full CDR3 reads CSAEQHFSPYEQYF. The rearrangement links TRBV20-1 to TRBJ2-7; D not certain. The read halts 3 residues ahead of the CDR3 end, with the missing end drawn from the germline J gene. CDR1 is DFQATT, CDR2 SNEGSKA, per germline (reference sequence). The CDR3 extends over 14 amino acids. V dropped 5 bases and J dropped 4 bases, with 18 bases sitting between them.

This clone was seen at least ten times. The read stops 3 residues short of the end of the CDR3; the missing end is completed from the germline J gene. The chain carries TRBV7-4 and TRBJ2-7; weak D call: TRBD1 (5 bases). CDR1 SGHVT and CDR2 SQSDAQ come from the germline V gene. CDR3 length equals 15 residues. V lost 0 bases to trimming and J lost 0 bases, with 9 bases between them. CDR3 DNA (partial): TGTGCCAGCAGCTTAGCCGGGCAGGGCTCCTACGAG. Its translation is CASSLAGQGSYE. The complete CDR3 sequence is CASSLAGQGSYEQYF. The whole variable domain, filled in from reference TRBV7-4 and TRBJ2-7, reads GAGVSQSPRYKVAKRGRDVALRCDSISGHVTLYWYRQTLGQGSEVLTYSQSDAQRDKSGRPSGRFSAERPERSVSTLKIQRTEQGDSAVYLCASSLAGQGSYEQYFGPGTRLTVT.

In this sample, this clone turned up many times. The sequence runs out 3 residues before the end of the CDR3; the remainder is reconstructed from the germline J gene. This sequence joins TRBV5-4 and TRBJ2-3, with TRBD1 as a possible D gene (5 bases). CDR1 and CDR2 (germline): SGHNT, YYREEE (reference sequence). The CDR3 length is 15 residues. Trimming stripped 0 bases from V and 4 bases from J, with 12 bases between. The chain's CDR3 is CASSLGAGMADTQYF. Incomplete CDR3 DNA: TGTGCCAGCAGCTTGGGGGCAGGGATGGCAGATACG.

This clone has ten or more counts. The observed sequence ends 3 residues before the CDR3 terminus, with the missing tail filled in from the germline J gene. J is TRBJ2-3 and V is TRBV15; D is perhaps TRBD1 (6 bases). Trimming removed 3 bases at V and 6 bases at J, with 10 bases between. The CDR3 is 13 residues long. Germline lookup yields CDR1 LNHNV and CDR2 YYDKDF (reference sequence). This CDR3 is CATSRWDIDTQYF. The covered CDR3 bases are TGTGCCACCAGCAGGTGGGACATTGATACG.

This clone was recorded at least ten times. The CDR3 goes on 3 residues after the read ends, and that part is filled in from the germline J gene. The chain combines TRBV2 with TRBJ1-2; 8 nucleotides line up with TRBD1. V was clipped by 2 bases and J by 5 bases; unmatched bases: 4. The germline V gene encodes CDR1 SNHLY and CDR2 FYNNEI. This CDR3 comprises 14 residues. CDR3 DNA, as far as it was read: TGTGCCAGCAGTGAAAGGACAGGGTATTATGGC. Translating gives CASSERTGYYG. The whole CDR3 sequence is CASSERTGYYGYTF.

This clone was observed at least ten times. Read sequence stops 3 residues before the CDR3 end, and the germline J gene provides the missing end. The chain uses TRBV7-8 and TRBJ1-6, with 8 bases aligning to TRBD1. Losses at the gene ends were 5 bases for V and 10 bases for J; bases not matched to a gene: 7. CDR1 is SGHVS and CDR2 is FQNEAQ in the germline V gene. CDR3 length: 14 residues. CDR3 bases read: TGTGCCAGCAGCCCCTCAGGGGGCGAATCACCC. As protein: CASSPSGGESP. The CDR3 in full is CASSPSGGESPLHF.

This clone occurred many times. The read terminates 3 residues ahead of where the CDR3 ends, so the germline J gene completes it. The chain joins TRBV3-1 (or the pseudogene TRBV3-2) to TRBJ2-2; 9 nucleotides align to TRBD1. The germline CDR1 and CDR2 sequences are LGHDT and YNNKEL (reference sequence). This CDR3 region has 16 residues. Losses at the gene ends were 4 bases for V and 0 bases for J; bases not matched to a gene: 3. The CDR3 loop is CASSRRDRANTGELFF. The sequenced CDR3 bases are TGTGCCAGCAGCCGCCGGGACAGGGCGAACACCGGGGAG.

This clone was observed many times. The read finishes 3 residues shy of the CDR3 end, and the germline J gene is used to complete it. This chain uses TRBV5-1 with TRBJ2-7; 9 bases match TRBD1. V lost 5 bases and J lost 3; bases outside the gene matches: 9. CDR1 is SGHRS and CDR2 is YFSETQ in the germline V gene. CDR3 length equals 15 residues. The CDR3 here is CASRRDWTGDYEQYF. The DNA read from the CDR3 is TGCGCCAGCAGAAGGGACTGGACAGGGGACTACGAG.

This clone was recorded many times. The read ends 3 residues before the CDR3 terminus; that terminus is restored from the germline J gene. This chain joins TRBV14 and TRBJ2-1, with D possibly matching TRBD2 (6 bases). Germline V lookup: CDR1 SGHDN, CDR2 FVKESK. V lost 2 bases to trimming and J lost 9 bases, with 17 bases between them. The CDR3 covers 15 residues. CDR3 DNA (partial): TGTGCCAGCAGCCAACAACTAGTGGGGCGGGGTGAG. Amino acids: CASSQQLVGRGE. The CDR3, in full, reads CASSQQLVGRGEQFF. Combining the CDR3 with reference TRBV14 and TRBJ2-1 gives the whole variable domain EAGVTQFPSHSVIEKGQTVTLRCDPISGHDNLYWYRRVMGKEIKFLLHFVKESKQDESGMPNNRFLAERTGGTYSTLKVQPAELEDSGVYFCASSQQLVGRGEQFFGPGTRLTVL.

In this sample, this clone turned up many times. The CDR3 bases that were read are TGCAGTGCCCATCCCCCCCGGGGGGGTCTGTATACG. It translates to CSAHPPRGGLYT. In full, the CDR3 reads CSAHPPRGGLYTQYF. The J gene is TRBJ2-3, the V gene TRBV20-1; 8 bases agree with TRBD2. The read ends 3 residues early relative to the CDR3; the germline J gene fills the gap. The V segment lost 6 bases and the J segment 7 bases; nucleotides outside the gene matches: 15. This CDR3 region has 15 residues. Germline values: CDR1 DFQATT, CDR2 SNEGSKA (reference sequence).

Many counts were recorded for this clone. The read comes to an end 3 residues before the CDR3 does, leaving the germline J gene to fill in the end. The chain couples TRBV20-1 to TRBJ2-1, with a weak D call TRBD1 (6 bases). The CDR3 has 15 amino acids. Trimming cost V 4 bases and J 2 bases, with 15 bases left between them. Germline CDR1 and CDR2: DFQATT and SNEGSKA (reference sequence). The CDR3 DNA, read in part, is TGCAGTGCTACGAGGGTCAACAGGGCCTACAATGAG. Translation gives CSATRVNRAYNE. The complete CDR3 sequence is CSATRVNRAYNEQFF.

This clone was detected ten times or more. Read data end 3 residues before the CDR3 end; the end is taken from the germline J gene. This chain links TRBV20-1 with TRBJ2-4; the D gene is possibly TRBD2 (5 bases). The CDR3 sequence is 14 residues long. Germline loops: CDR1 DFQATT, CDR2 SNEGSKA (reference sequence). V shed 6 bases and J shed 2 bases, with 14 bases lying between them. CDR3 DNA, as far as it was read: TGCAGTGCCCCTGCCCAGCGGACCAAAAACATT. Its protein product is CSAPAQRTKNI. The whole CDR3 sequence is CSAPAQRTKNIQYF.

This clone was found many times. The read finishes 3 residues shy of the CDR3 end, and the germline J gene is used to complete it. This rearrangement joins TRBV11-2 to TRBJ2-3, with a tentative D call TRBD2 (5 bases). Trimming took 1 base from V and 0 from J, leaving 5 bases between them. Germline CDR1 and CDR2: SGHAT and FQNNGV. CDR3 length: 14 residues. CDR3 DNA, as far as it was read: TGTGCCAGCAGCTTAGGACTAAGCACAGATACG. Protein sequence: CASSLGLSTDT. The entire CDR3 sequence reads CASSLGLSTDTQYF.

This clone appeared many times. The read comes to an end 3 residues before the CDR3 does, leaving the germline J gene to fill in the end. The chain is built from TRBV6-4 and TRBJ2-3, with 8 nucleotides matching TRBD2. Germline CDR1 MRHNA, CDR2 SNTAGT. V gave up 3 bases and J gave up 5 bases; unmatched junction bases: 7. The CDR3 has 15 amino acids. The covered CDR3 bases are TGTGCCAGCAGTGATATTGCGGGGGGCAGAGATACG. Protein: CASSDIAGGRDT. The CDR3 as a whole reads CASSDIAGGRDTQYF.

This clone was counted many times. The CDR3 is cut off 3 residues early in the read; its end comes from the germline J gene. V gene TRBV13 combines with J gene TRBJ1-6; D unclear. This CDR3 comprises 13 residues. The V gene lost 6 bases and the J gene lost 9 bases, with 12 bases spanning the gap. Germline V gene sequence: CDR1 PRHDT, CDR2 FYEKMQ (reference sequence). Partial CDR3 DNA: TGTGCCAGCAGACTCATTCTAGGTTCACCC. Its translation is CASRLILGSP. The whole CDR3 reads CASRLILGSPLHF.

About this clone itself: The read falls 3 residues short of the CDR3 end, and the missing part is taken from the germline J gene. V gene TRBV6-4 combines with J gene TRBJ1-6; possible D gene TRBD1, 6 bases. Germline assignment: CDR1 MRHNA and CDR2 SNTAGT. V was cut by 8 bases and J by 10 bases, with 15 bases left in between. There are 13 residues in the CDR3. The CDR3 sequence is CASAAGVDSPLHF. The covered CDR3 bases are TGTGCCAGCGCCGCAGGGGTGGACTCACCC.

This clone was observed many times. The observed sequence ends 3 residues before the CDR3 terminus, with the missing tail filled in from the germline J gene. This sequence joins TRBV9 and TRBJ1-3; TRBD1 is a possible D gene (5 bases). This CDR3 spans 15 amino acids. V lost 5 bases and J lost 1, with 13 bases in between. Germline values: CDR1 SGDLS, CDR2 YYNGEE. CDR3 bases read: TGTGCCAGCAGTTCTTCTCCAGGGTCTGGAAACACC. This translates into CASSSSPGSGNT. The whole CDR3 reads CASSSSPGSGNTIYF.

The sample holds a few counts of this clone. The missing CDR3 end, 3 residues past where the read stops, is filled in from the germline J gene. The chain employs TRBV6-2 or TRBV6-3 and TRBJ2-3; D is perhaps TRBD2 (6 bases). There are 15 residues in the CDR3. Germline lookup yields CDR1 MNHEY and CDR2 SVGEGT. Trimming shortened V by 5 bases and J by 5 bases, and 17 bases separated the two germline ends. CDR3 protein: CASSVWGVSGDTQYF. The DNA read from the CDR3 is TGTGCCAGCAGTGTATGGGGGGTATCAGGAGATACG.

In this sample, this clone turned up many times. The read falls 3 residues short of the CDR3 end, and the missing part is taken from the germline J gene. The V call is TRBV6-1, the J call TRBJ2-3; possible D gene TRBD1, 6 bases. The V end was cut by 4 bases, the J end by 2 bases, with 10 bases between. CDR1 and CDR2 from the germline V gene are MNHNS and SASEGT. CDR3 size: 14 residues. The CDR3 spells CASSAQGYTDTQYF. CDR3 DNA (partial): TGTGCCAGCAGTGCCCAGGGGTACACAGATACG.

This clone was found many times. The read comes to an end 3 residues before the CDR3 does, leaving the germline J gene to fill in the end. This sequence joins TRBV18 and TRBJ1-2, with D possibly TRBD1 on 6 matching bases. Trimming removed 5 bases from V and 2 bases from J, with 12 bases in between. Germline CDR1 reads KGHSH; CDR2 reads LQKENI. The CDR3 is 14 amino acids. CDR3 DNA, as far as it was read: TGTGCCAGCTCAACCTCACAGGGAAACTATGGC. Amino acids: CASSTSQGNYG. The CDR3 in full is CASSTSQGNYGYTF.

This clone was seen at least ten times. CDR3: CASSLAAGGGKLFF. CDR3 bases read: TGTGCCAGCAGTTTAGCGGCAGGTGGAGGAAAA. J is TRBJ1-4 and V is TRBV12-3 or TRBV12-4; no definite D call. The missing CDR3 end, 3 residues past where the read stops, is filled in from the germline J gene. There are 14 residues in the CDR3. Trimming pared 0 bases from V and 10 bases from J, leaving 12 bases between.

This clone has ten or more counts. CDR3 residues: CASSEWGRNTEAFF. Partial CDR3 DNA: TGTGCCAGCAGTGAATGGGGCAGGAACACTGAA. The chain couples TRBV6-1 to TRBJ1-1; a possible D gene is TRBD1 (5 bases). The missing CDR3 end, 3 residues past where the read stops, is filled in from the germline J gene. The V end was cut by 2 bases, the J end by 1 base, with 8 bases between. This CDR3 region has 14 residues. Per the germline V gene, CDR1 is MNHNS and CDR2 is SASEGT.

At least ten counts were recorded for this clone. The CDR3 end lies 3 residues beyond the end of the read and is filled in from the germline J gene. The chain carries TRBV5-1 and TRBJ2-3; 9 bases match TRBD2. This CDR3 region has 19 residues. The germline gives CDR1 SGHRS, CDR2 YFSETQ. Germline trimming cut 0 bases from V and 0 bases from J; bases unmatched to any gene: 11. CDR3 sequence reads: CASSLAASGGYLSTDTQYF. The part of the CDR3 DNA that was read is TGCGCCAGCAGCTTGGCCGCGAGCGGGGGGTACCTTAGCACAGATACG.

This clone was seen only a few times. Incomplete CDR3 DNA: TGTGCCAGCAGTCCTATGAACACTGAA. Translating gives CASSPMNTE. The CDR3, in full, reads CASSPMNTEAFF. The chain has TRBV11-2 and TRBJ1-1; D call uncertain. The CDR3 goes on 3 residues after the read ends, and that part is filled in from the germline J gene. V was cut by 6 bases and J by 0 bases, with 5 bases left in between. The CDR3 totals 12 residues. CDR1 is SGHAT and CDR2 is FQNNGV in the germline V gene.

This clone was counted many times. The missing CDR3 end, 3 residues past where the read stops, is filled in from the germline J gene. The V gene is TRBV7-8, the J gene TRBJ1-1, with D possibly being TRBD1 (6 bases). V was shortened by 5 bases and J by 7 bases, with 11 bases between the two germline ends. This CDR3 region has 12 residues. Germline V lookup: CDR1 SGHVS, CDR2 FQNEAQ. The covered CDR3 bases are TGTGCCAGCAGCCCAGGGGTTGGTGAA. Amino acid sequence: CASSPGVGE. From start to end, the CDR3 is CASSPGVGEAFF.